This TCR beta chain came from a study of OX40 agonist ivuxolimab in advanced cancers. The overall study: Partial responses were achieved by three patients, one with hepatocellular carcinoma and two with cutaneous melanoma.

This CDR3 spans 13 amino acids. J lost 2 bases, V lost 3 bases, and 1 base had no gene match. The germline V gene encodes CDR1 SGDLS and CDR2 YYNGEE. Assay used: immunoSEQ multiplex PCR; TCRdb lists only in-frame clones, some missing. The sample lists approximately 70,000 clones, 80% to 95% seen once, with roughly 6% in the top ten. The source is an adult with an advanced solid tumor such as melanoma, head and neck, liver or kidney cancer. The rearrangement uses TRBV9 and TRBJ1-1; 7 bases agree with TRBD1. The sample in question was CD4+ or CD8+ T cells sorted from blood, obtained in a trial of the OX40 agonist ivuxolimab. The CDR3 is CASSAGGNTEAFF. In DNA, the CDR3 is TGTGCCAGCAGCGCAGGGGGTAACACTGAAGCTTTCTTT.